The 29 T cell receptor beta chains presented below share a single source sample, sequenced in a study of CXCR3-negative and CXCR3-positive naive CD8 T cells. Their antigens are not known. Whole-study findings and limits: Researchers report that CXCR3-positive naive cells carry more hydrophobic TRB CDR3s than CXCR3-negative naive cells.

Libraries were UMI-labeled 5' RACE TRB cDNA. TCRdb reprocessed the 5' RACE reads and keeps a single row for each CDR3 protein, giving no DNA. The repertoire table contains 150,000 to 180,000 distinct CDR3 sequences. Sequencing input: naive CXCR3+ CD8+ T cells from blood. The subset was: CD45RO-CCR7+CD27+CD95- naive CD8+ T cells expressing CXCR3 (TNR3+). These TCRs come from a human donor in good health. Some clones in this sample may be carry-over from other donors' samples.

V gene TRBV28 combines with J gene TRBJ1-1; no DNA is available, so the TRBD1 call from TCRdb remains unchecked. Germline-derived CDR1 and CDR2 are MDHEN and SYDVKM. CDR3 length: 17 amino acids. The CDR3 region is CASSLHQTGRMNTEAFF.

J is TRBJ1-5 and V is TRBV12-3 or TRBV12-4; the TCRdb call, TRBD1, lacks DNA for checking. There are 19 residues in the CDR3. The CDR3 spells CASSPYLTGLSDSNQPQHF.

J is TRBJ2-2 and V is TRBV4-1; TCRdb indicates TRBD1, and absent DNA this call remains unverified. Germline V gene sequence: CDR1 MGHRA, CDR2 YSYEKL. The CDR3 length is 18 residues. The CDR3 spells CASSQETLDRVASGELFF.

J is TRBJ2-7 and V is TRBV6-2 or TRBV6-3; TCRdb returns TRBD2, unconfirmable since there is no DNA. Per germline, CDR1 MNHEY and CDR2 SVGEGT. This CDR3 is 11 amino acids long. CDR3: CASSYSDEQYF.

V and J are TRBV12-3 or TRBV12-4 and TRBJ2-7. The CDR3 length is 14 residues. This CDR3 reads CASAGAGRSYEQYF.

The chain employs TRBV18 and TRBJ2-7. The V gene's germline CDR1 is KGHSH and CDR2 LQKENI. This CDR3 is built from 15 residues. CDR3 region: CASSPPEGRSYEQYF.

The chain carries TRBV12-3 or TRBV12-4 and TRBJ2-3; no DNA is available, so the TRBD2 call from TCRdb remains unchecked. The CDR3 extends over 16 amino acids. The CDR3 loop is CASSLHQRECADTQYF.

The chain is built from TRBV4-1 and TRBJ2-7; TCRdb indicates TRBD1, and absent DNA this call remains unverified. The CDR3 has 13 amino acids. Per the germline V gene, CDR1 is MGHRA and CDR2 is YSYEKL. Here the CDR3 reads CASGDRVGYEQYF.

The chain uses TRBV7-3 and TRBJ1-1. The CDR3 length is 15 residues. In germline, CDR1 is SGHTA, CDR2 FQGTGA. The CDR3 is CASSSSRDQYTEAFF. Looking up the rest from reference TRBV7-3 and TRBJ1-1 gives the full variable domain: GAGVSQTPSNKVTEKGKYVELRCDPISGHTALYWYRQSLGQGPEFLIYFQGTGAADDSGLPNDRFFAVRPEGSVSTLKIQRTERGDSAVYLCASSSSRDQYTEAFFGQGTRLTVV.

The rearrangement joins TRBV25-1 to TRBJ1-5. Germline V gives CDR1 MGHDK, CDR2 SYGVNS. The CDR3 is 12 residues long. CDR3 residues: CASSEGELPQHF.

This rearrangement joins TRBV7-9 to TRBJ2-7. This CDR3 region has 14 residues. Germline CDR1 SEHNR, CDR2 FQNEAQ (reference sequence). CDR3 sequence reads: CASSPRLAPYEQYF.

This chain joins TRBV2 and TRBJ2-7; no DNA is available, so the TRBD2 call from TCRdb remains unchecked. This CDR3 comprises 13 residues. Germline V gene data show CDR1 as SNHLY and CDR2 as FYNNEI. CDR3 amino acids: CASSRGAPYEQYF.

The chain couples TRBV11-2 to TRBJ1-4; checking the TCRdb D call of TRBD1 is not possible without DNA. Germline V gives CDR1 SGHAT, CDR2 FQNNGV. This CDR3 spans 13 amino acids. The CDR3 here is CASSGGTVEKLFF.

The chain recombines TRBV4-2 with TRBJ2-5; the D call of TRBD2 rests on TCRdb alone, since no DNA is present to check it. Germline V gene lookup returns CDR1 LGHNA and CDR2 YNFKEQ. This CDR3 contains 18 residues. The CDR3 reads CASSQELAGGTDQETQYF.

The chain recombines TRBV6-5 with TRBJ2-5; no DNA is available, so the TRBD2 call from TCRdb remains unchecked. In germline, CDR1 is MNHEY, CDR2 SVGAGI. The CDR3 contains 13 residues. The chain's CDR3 is CASSYFPSKAQYF.

This chain joins TRBV7-6 and TRBJ2-3; with no DNA, the TCRdb D assignment of TRBD1 cannot be verified. The length of the CDR3 is 13 residues. Germline V lookup: CDR1 SGHVS, CDR2 FNYEAQ. This CDR3 reads CASSERGEDTQYF. Together with reference TRBV7-6 and TRBJ2-3, the CDR3 gives the full variable domain: GAGVSQSPRYKVTKRGQDVALRCDPISGHVSLYWYRQALGQGPEFLTYFNYEAQQDKSGLPNDRFSAERPEGSISTLTIQRTEQRDSAMYRCASSERGEDTQYFGPGTRLTVL.

The CDR3 protein is CASSFGFWGRRSNTEAFF. The chain uses TRBV12-3 or TRBV12-4 and TRBJ1-1. This CDR3 contains 18 residues.

The chain joins TRBV20-1 to TRBJ2-1; TCRdb proposes TRBD2, but this gene call is untestable without DNA. This CDR3 is 14 amino acids long. Germline V gene lookup returns CDR1 DFQATT and CDR2 SNEGSKA (reference sequence). The CDR3: CSARVLAGDNEQFF.

The V and J genes are TRBV7-8 and TRBJ1-2; TCRdb lists TRBD1, though no DNA is available to test this call. The CDR3 loop spans 16 amino acids. Germline CDR1 SGHVS, CDR2 FQNEAQ. This chain's CDR3 is CASSSEAGGVDYGYTF.

The V and J genes are TRBV28 and TRBJ1-4; TCRdb names TRBD1, which stays unverified in the absence of DNA. Germline CDR1 and CDR2: MDHEN and SYDVKM. This CDR3 region has 14 residues. The CDR3 loop reads CASRFGGVQVKLFF.

J is TRBJ2-1 and V is TRBV5-6; TCRdb gives TRBD1 as the D gene, but with no DNA this cannot be confirmed. CDR1 is SGHDT and CDR2 is YYEEEE in the germline V gene. There are 15 residues in the CDR3. The CDR3 region is CASQFGTGSVHEQFF.

This rearrangement joins TRBV20-1 to TRBJ2-7; as DNA is missing, the TRBD1 call by TCRdb cannot be tested. Looked up from germline, CDR1 is DFQATT and CDR2 is SNEGSKA (reference sequence). CDR3 length: 13 residues. This chain's CDR3 is CSARTGQGYEQYF.

The J gene is TRBJ1-1, the V gene TRBV5-5; TCRdb names TRBD1, which stays unverified in the absence of DNA. Germline CDR1 and CDR2: SGHKS and YYEKEE (reference sequence). This CDR3 region has 15 residues. The CDR3 sequence: CASSLGQGGRVRAFF.

The CDR3 sequence: CASSYSRVELYNEQFF. The V gene is TRBV6-2 or TRBV6-3, the J gene TRBJ2-1. This CDR3 is 16 amino acids long. Per the germline V gene, CDR1 is MNHEY and CDR2 is SVGEGT.

This chain uses TRBV11-2 with TRBJ2-2. The CDR3 has 16 amino acids. Germline CDR1 is SGHAT and CDR2 is FQNNGV. Here the CDR3 reads CASSLDLGGTTGELFF.

The chain has TRBV19 and TRBJ1-1. The germline V gene has CDR1 LNHDA and CDR2 SQIVND (reference sequence). This CDR3 is 12 amino acids long. The CDR3 here is CASSIRAAEAFF.

The gene calls are TRBV19 and TRBJ2-2; TCRdb reports TRBD1, a call that lacks DNA to check it against. The CDR3 loop spans 14 amino acids. The germline V gene has CDR1 LNHDA and CDR2 SQIVND (reference sequence). The CDR3 reads CASMNRDDTGELFF.

This sequence joins TRBV9 and TRBJ1-2; the D call of TRBD1 rests on TCRdb alone, since no DNA is present to check it. Per germline, CDR1 SGDLS and CDR2 YYNGEE. This CDR3 has 15 residues. This CDR3 reads CASSDNRDRGYGYTF. Filled out from reference TRBV9 and TRBJ1-2, the complete variable domain reads DSGVTQTPKHLITATGQRVTLRCSPRSGDLSVYWYQQSLDQGLQFLIQYYNGEERAKGNILERFSAQQFPDLHSELNLSSLELGDSALYFCASSDNRDRGYGYTFGSGTRLTVV.

This chain connects TRBV13 to TRBJ2-7. Germline lookup yields CDR1 PRHDT and CDR2 FYEKMQ (reference sequence). This CDR3 is built from 14 residues. CDR3 amino acids: CASSLSGTSYEQYF.